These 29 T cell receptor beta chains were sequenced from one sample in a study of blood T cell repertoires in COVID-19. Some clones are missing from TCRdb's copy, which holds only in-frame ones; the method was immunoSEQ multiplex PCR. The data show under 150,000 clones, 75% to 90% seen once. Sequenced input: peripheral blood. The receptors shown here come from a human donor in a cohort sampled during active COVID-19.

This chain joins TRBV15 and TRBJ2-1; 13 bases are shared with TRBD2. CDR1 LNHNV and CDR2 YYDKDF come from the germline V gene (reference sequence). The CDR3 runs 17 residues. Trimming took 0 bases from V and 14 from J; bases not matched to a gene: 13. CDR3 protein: CATSREVGTSGGAAEFF. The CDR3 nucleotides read TGTGCCACCAGCAGAGAGGTAGGAACTAGCGGGGGGGCCGCGGAGTTCTTC.

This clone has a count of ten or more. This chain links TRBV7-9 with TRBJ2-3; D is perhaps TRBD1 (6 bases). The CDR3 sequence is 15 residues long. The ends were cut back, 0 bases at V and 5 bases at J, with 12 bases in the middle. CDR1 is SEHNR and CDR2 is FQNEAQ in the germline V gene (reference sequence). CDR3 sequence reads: CASSLALPGEDTQYF. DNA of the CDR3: TGTGCCAGCAGCTTAGCGCTGCCAGGGGAAGATACGCAGTATTTT.

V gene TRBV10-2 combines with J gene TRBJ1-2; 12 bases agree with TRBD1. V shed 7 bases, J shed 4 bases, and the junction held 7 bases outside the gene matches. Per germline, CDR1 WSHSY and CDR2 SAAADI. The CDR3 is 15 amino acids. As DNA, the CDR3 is TGCGCCAGCACGGGGACAGGGGGCGAGTTCTATGGCTACACCTTC. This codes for CASTGTGGEFYGYTF.

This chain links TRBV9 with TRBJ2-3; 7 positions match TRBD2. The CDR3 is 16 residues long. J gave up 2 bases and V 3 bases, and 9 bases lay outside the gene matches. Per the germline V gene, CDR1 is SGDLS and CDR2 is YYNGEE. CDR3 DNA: TGTGCCAGCAGCGCAGAGGCGGGGGTTACCACAGATACGCAGTATTTT. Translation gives CASSAEAGVTTDTQYF.

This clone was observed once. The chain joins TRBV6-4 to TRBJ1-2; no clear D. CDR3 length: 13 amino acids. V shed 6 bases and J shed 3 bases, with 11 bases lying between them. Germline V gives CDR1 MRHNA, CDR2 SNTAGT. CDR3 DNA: TGTGCCAGCAGGGCGGGGTTGGACTATGGCTACACCTTC. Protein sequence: CASRAGLDYGYTF.

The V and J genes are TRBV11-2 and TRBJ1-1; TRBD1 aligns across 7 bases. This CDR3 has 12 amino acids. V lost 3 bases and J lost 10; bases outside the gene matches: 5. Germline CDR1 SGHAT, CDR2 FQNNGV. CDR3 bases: TGTGCCAGCAGCTTGGACAGGACCGGAGCTTTCTTT. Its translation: CASSLDRTGAFF. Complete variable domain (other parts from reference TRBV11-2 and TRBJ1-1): EAGVAQSPRYKIIEKRQSVAFWCNPISGHATLYWYQQILGQGPKLLIQFQNNGVVDDSQLPKDRFSAERLKGVDSTLKIQPAKLEDSAVYLCASSLDRTGAFFGQGTRLTVV.

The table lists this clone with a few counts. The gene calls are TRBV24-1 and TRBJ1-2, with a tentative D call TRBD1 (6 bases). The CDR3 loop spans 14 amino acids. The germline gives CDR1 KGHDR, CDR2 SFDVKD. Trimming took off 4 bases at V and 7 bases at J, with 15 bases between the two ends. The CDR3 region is CATSDPDVGGGYTF. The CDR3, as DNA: TGTGCCACCAGTGACCCGGACGTAGGGGGTGGCTACACCTTC.

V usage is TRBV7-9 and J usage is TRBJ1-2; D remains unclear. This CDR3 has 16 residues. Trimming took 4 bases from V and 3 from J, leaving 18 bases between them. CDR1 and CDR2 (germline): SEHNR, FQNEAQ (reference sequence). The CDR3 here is CASSSQGPSRDYGYTF. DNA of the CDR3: TGTGCCAGCAGCTCCCAAGGTCCGTCCCGGGACTATGGCTACACCTTC.

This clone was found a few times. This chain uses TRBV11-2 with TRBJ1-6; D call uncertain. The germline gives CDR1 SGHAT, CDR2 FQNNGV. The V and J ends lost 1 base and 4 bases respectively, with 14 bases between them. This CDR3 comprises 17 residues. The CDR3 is CASSLGPGSTYNSPLHF. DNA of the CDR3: TGTGCCAGCAGCTTAGGCCCGGGGAGCACTTATAATTCACCCCTCCACTTT.

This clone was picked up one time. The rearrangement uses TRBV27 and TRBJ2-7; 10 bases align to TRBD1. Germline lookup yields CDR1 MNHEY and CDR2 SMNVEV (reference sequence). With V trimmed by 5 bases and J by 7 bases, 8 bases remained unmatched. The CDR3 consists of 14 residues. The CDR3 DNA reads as TGTGCCAGCAGTATAGGGACAGGGGCGGGAGAGCAGTACTTC. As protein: CASSIGTGAGEQYF.

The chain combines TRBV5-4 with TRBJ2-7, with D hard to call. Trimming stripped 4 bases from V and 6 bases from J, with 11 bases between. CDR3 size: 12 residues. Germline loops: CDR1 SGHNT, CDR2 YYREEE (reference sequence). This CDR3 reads CASSMAVGEQYF. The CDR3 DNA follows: TGTGCCAGCAGCATGGCGGTTGGCGAGCAGTACTTC.

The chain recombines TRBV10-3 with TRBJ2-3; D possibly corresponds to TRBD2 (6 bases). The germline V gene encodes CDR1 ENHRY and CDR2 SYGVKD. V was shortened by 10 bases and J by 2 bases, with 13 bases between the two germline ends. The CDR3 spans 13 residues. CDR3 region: CATGGDNTDTQYF. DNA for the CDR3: TGTGCCACCGGGGGAGACAACACAGATACGCAGTATTTT.

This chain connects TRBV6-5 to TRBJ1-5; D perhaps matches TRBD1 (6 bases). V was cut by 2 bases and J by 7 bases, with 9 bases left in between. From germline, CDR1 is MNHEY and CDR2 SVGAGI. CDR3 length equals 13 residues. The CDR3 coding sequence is TGTGCCAGCAGTTACACAGGGCGGCAGCCCCAGCATTTT. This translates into CASSYTGRQPQHF.

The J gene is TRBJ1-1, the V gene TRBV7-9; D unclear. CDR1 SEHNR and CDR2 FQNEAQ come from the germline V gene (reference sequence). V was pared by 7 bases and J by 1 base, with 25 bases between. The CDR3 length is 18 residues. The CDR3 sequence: CASTPLNSLRRPNTEAFF. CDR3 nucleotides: TGTGCCAGCACCCCACTGAACAGTCTCAGACGCCCGAACACTGAAGCTTTCTTT.

The CDR3 protein is CASSQSGGQPQHF. Written as DNA, the CDR3 is TGTGCCAGCTCGCAATCAGGGGGACAGCCCCAGCATTTT. The rearrangement joins TRBV18 to TRBJ1-5, with 7 nucleotides matching TRBD1. V lost 6 bases to trimming and J lost 7 bases; unmatched junction nucleotides: 6. CDR3 length: 13 residues. The germline gives CDR1 KGHSH, CDR2 LQKENI.

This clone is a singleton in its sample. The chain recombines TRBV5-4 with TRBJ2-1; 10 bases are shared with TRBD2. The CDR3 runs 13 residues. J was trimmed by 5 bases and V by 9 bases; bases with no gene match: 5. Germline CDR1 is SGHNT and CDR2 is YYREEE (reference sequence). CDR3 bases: TGTGCCACCCTAGCGGGGGAAAACAATGAGCAGTTCTTC. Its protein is CATLAGENNEQFF.

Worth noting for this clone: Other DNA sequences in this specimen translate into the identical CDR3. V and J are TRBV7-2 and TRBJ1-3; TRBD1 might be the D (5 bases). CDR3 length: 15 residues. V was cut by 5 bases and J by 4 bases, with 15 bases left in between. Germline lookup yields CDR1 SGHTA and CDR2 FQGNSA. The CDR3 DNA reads TGTGCCAGCAGCCCTCGGCGGGGGTGGGGAAACACCATATATTTT. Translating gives CASSPRRGWGNTIYF.

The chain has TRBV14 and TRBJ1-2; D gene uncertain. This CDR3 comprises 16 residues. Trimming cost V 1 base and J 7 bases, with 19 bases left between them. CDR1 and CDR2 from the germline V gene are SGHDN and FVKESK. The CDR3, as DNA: TGTGCCAGCAGCCAAGTTGGGTCCAGGAGCGGTATTGGCTACACCTTC. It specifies CASSQVGSRSGIGYTF.

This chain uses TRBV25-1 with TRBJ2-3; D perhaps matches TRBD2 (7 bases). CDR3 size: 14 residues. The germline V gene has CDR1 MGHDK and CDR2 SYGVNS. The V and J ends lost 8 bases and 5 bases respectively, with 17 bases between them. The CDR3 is CASAFGGRGDTQYF. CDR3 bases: TGTGCCAGCGCATTCGGGGGGCGAGGAGATACGCAGTATTTT.

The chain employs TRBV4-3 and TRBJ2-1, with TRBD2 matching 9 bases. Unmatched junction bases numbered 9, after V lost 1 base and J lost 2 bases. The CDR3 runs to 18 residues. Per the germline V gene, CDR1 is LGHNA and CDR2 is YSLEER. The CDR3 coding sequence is TGCGCCAGCAGCCAAGGGCAAAAGCGACTAGCGGCCTACAATGAGCAGTTCTTC. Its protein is CASSQGQKRLAAYNEQFF.

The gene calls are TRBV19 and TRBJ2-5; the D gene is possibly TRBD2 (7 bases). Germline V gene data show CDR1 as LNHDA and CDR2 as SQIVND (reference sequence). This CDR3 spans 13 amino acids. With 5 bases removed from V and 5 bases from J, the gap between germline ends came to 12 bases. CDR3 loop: CASSEGGRETQYF. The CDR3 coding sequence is TGTGCCAGTAGTGAGGGGGGGAGGGAGACCCAGTACTTC.

CDR3 loop: CASTPGHGSQPQHF. CDR3 sequence (DNA): TGTGCCAGCACCCCGGGACACGGTAGTCAGCCCCAGCATTTT. V gene TRBV27 combines with J gene TRBJ1-5; possible D gene TRBD1, 6 bases. CDR1 and CDR2 (germline): MNHEY, SMNVEV (reference sequence). Trimming cost V 7 bases and J 6 bases, with 16 bases left between them. The CDR3 is made up of 14 amino acids.

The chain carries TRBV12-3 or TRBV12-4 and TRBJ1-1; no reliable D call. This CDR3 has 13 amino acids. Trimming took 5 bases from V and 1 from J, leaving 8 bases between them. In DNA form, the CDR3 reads TGTGCCAGCAGTGCCGACTCGAACACTGAAGCTTTCTTT. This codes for CASSADSNTEAFF.

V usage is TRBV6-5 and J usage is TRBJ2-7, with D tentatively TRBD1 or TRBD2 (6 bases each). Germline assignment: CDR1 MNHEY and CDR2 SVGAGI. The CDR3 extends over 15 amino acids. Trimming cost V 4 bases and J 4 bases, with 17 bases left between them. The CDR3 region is CASSSSGALYYEQYF. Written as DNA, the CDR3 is TGTGCCAGCAGTTCCTCGGGGGCACTATATTACGAGCAGTACTTC.

The CDR3 is CASSHPDRGPTGELFF. Here the CDR3 DNA reads TGTGCCAGCAGCCACCCTGACAGGGGTCCCACCGGGGAGCTGTTTTTT. The chain uses TRBV3-1 (or the pseudogene TRBV3-2) and TRBJ2-2, with 8 bases that match TRBD1. The CDR3 spans 16 residues. Trimming at V came to 3 bases and at J to 4 bases, leaving 7 bases not matched to a gene. The germline V gene encodes CDR1 LGHDT and CDR2 YNNKEL (reference sequence).

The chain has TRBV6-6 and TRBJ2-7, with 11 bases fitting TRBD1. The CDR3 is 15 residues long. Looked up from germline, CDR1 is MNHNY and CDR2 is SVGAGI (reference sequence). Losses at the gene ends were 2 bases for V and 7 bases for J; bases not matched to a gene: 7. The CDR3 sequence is CASSYPDRGRGEQYF. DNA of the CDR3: TGTGCCAGCAGTTACCCGGACAGGGGGCGCGGAGAGCAGTACTTC.

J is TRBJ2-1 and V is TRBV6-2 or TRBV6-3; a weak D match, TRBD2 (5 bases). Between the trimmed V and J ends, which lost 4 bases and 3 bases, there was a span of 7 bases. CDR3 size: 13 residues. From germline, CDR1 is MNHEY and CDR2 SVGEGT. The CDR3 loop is CASSSRDYNEQFF. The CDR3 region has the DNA TGTGCCAGCAGTTCCCGGGACTACAATGAGCAGTTCTTC.

The CDR3 sequence is CASSLAGTIYGYTF. The CDR3 DNA is TGCGCCAGCAGCTTGGCGGGTACGATCTATGGCTACACCTTC. The chain has TRBV5-1 and TRBJ1-2; unclear D gene. Trimming shortened V by 0 bases and J by 4 bases, and 10 bases separated the two germline ends. The CDR3 sequence is 14 residues long. Germline CDR1 and CDR2: SGHRS and YFSETQ.

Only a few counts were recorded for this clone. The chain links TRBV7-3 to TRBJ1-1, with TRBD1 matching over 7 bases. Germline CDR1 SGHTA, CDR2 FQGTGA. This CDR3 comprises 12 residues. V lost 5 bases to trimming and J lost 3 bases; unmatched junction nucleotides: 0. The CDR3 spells CASSQGDTEAFF. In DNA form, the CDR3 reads TGTGCCAGCAGCCAGGGGGACACTGAAGCTTTCTTT.